This TCR beta chain was obtained from a study of blood T cell repertoires in COVID-19. Across the whole study: Some COVID-19 samples were acute and others convalescent; all came from the United States, Italy and Spain. PBMCs, B-cell-depleted T cells, or T cells provided the cDNA or gDNA that made up the material.

Trimming took off 2 bases at V and 2 bases at J, with 13 bases between the two ends. This CDR3 spans 15 amino acids. The germline V gene has CDR1 MDHEN and CDR2 SYDVKM. Profiling relied on immunoSEQ multiplex PCR, and the TCRdb table lists in-frame clones only, not all of them. Among some 120,000 clones listed, around 88% were seen once. The gene calls are TRBV28 and TRBJ2-7; the D gene is possibly TRBD1 (6 bases). The sequence derives from a man older than 75 with active or convalescent COVID-19. Sequencing used peripheral blood. For the CDR3, the DNA is TGTGCCAGCAGTTTAGCCGGGACAAGACCCTACGAGCAGTACTTC. It specifies CASSLAGTRPYEQYF.